Following are 29 T cell receptor beta chains from one sample sequenced in a study of identical twins. In TCRdb, the 5' RACE reads were re-called with MiXCR into one record per CDR3 protein. The table lists fewer than 250,000 distinct CDR3 sequences, 5.5% to 8% of them singletons. These records were also assigned to another study, of yellow fever vaccine responses in identical twins.

The sample taken for sequencing was memory (CD45RO+) T cells sorted from blood. The receptors stem from a woman aged 18 to 35 in good health.

This clonotype appeared many times. The chain joins TRBV2 to TRBJ2-7; the D gene is possibly TRBD1 (5 bases). V lost 5 bases and J lost 1, with 9 bases in between. The CDR3 is 13 residues long. Germline assignment: CDR1 SNHLY and CDR2 FYNNEI. In nucleotides, the CDR3 is TGTGCCAGCAGTATACAGGTGTCCTACGAGCAGTACTTC. It specifies CASSIQVSYEQYF.

V is TRBV28 and J is TRBJ2-7; perhaps D is TRBD1 or TRBD2 (6 bases each). The germline V gene has CDR1 MDHEN and CDR2 SYDVKM. Trimming removed 10 bases at V and 0 bases at J, with 19 bases between. This CDR3 contains 15 residues. Written as DNA, the CDR3 is TGTGCCACCACGGGGGCCGGGACCCACTCCTACGAGCAGTACGTC. Translated, it gives CATTGAGTHSYEQYV.

J is TRBJ2-1 and V is TRBV19; 11 nucleotides agree with TRBD2. With V trimmed by 7 bases and J by 4 bases, 9 bases remained unmatched. Germline CDR1 LNHDA, CDR2 SQIVND (reference sequence). The CDR3 is 16 amino acids. The CDR3 DNA sequence: TGTGCCAGTACGGGTTCTAGCGGGAGGCCTTACAATGAGCAGTTCTTC. It translates to CASTGSSGRPYNEQFF.

There are many counts of this clonotype. The chain uses TRBV3-1 and TRBJ1-2, with a possible D match to TRBD1 (6 bases). The CDR3 length is 13 residues. V shed 5 bases and J shed 2 bases, with 9 bases lying between them. CDR1 LGHDT and CDR2 YNNKEL come from the germline V gene (reference sequence). The CDR3 DNA reads as TGTGCCAGCAGCTACGACAGGAACTATGGCTACACCTTC. Protein sequence: CASSYDRNYGYTF.

At least ten counts were recorded for this clonotype. The chain links TRBV29-1 to TRBJ2-4; D uncertain. This CDR3 is 15 amino acids long. Germline V gene lookup returns CDR1 SQVTM and CDR2 ANQGSEA. The V gene lost 2 bases and the J gene lost 0 bases, with 11 bases spanning the gap. The CDR3: CSVETDCVAKNIQYF. In DNA, the CDR3 is TGCAGCGTTGAAACGGATTGTGTAGCCAAAAACATTCAGTACTTC.

The CDR3 sequence is CASSRTGDRTEAFF. CDR3 bases: TGTGCCAGCAGCAGGACAGGGGATCGTACTGAAGCTTTCTTT. The rearrangement joins TRBV28 to TRBJ1-1; 9 nucleotides match TRBD1. With 6 bases clipped from V and 5 bases from J, the junction kept 7 bases outside the gene matches. Germline values: CDR1 MDHEN, CDR2 SYDVKM. The CDR3 is 14 residues long.

This clonotype was counted at least ten times. V and J are TRBV7-2 and TRBJ2-3; no clear D gene. V shed 4 bases and J shed 5 bases, with 7 bases lying between them. This CDR3 has 12 amino acids. The germline V gene encodes CDR1 SGHTA and CDR2 FQGNSA. The CDR3 spells CASSSRLDTQYF. The DNA for the CDR3 is TGTGCCAGCAGCTCTCGATTAGATACGCAGTATTTT.

The sample holds many counts of this clonotype. The V gene is TRBV6-1, the J gene TRBJ1-2; D remains unclear. The CDR3 extends over 16 amino acids. Germline V gene data show CDR1 as MNHNS and CDR2 as SASEGT. The ends were cut back, 1 base at V and 0 bases at J, with 12 bases in the middle. The CDR3 is CASSEVTNTANYGYTF. The DNA for the CDR3 is TGTGCCAGCAGTGAAGTTACTAACACAGCTAACTATGGCTACACCTTC.

The chain recombines TRBV20-1 with TRBJ1-3; D ambiguous. The CDR3 has 13 residues. The germline CDR1 and CDR2 sequences are DFQATT and SNEGSKA (reference sequence). V was cut by 0 bases and J by 4 bases, with 7 bases left in between. CDR3 residues: CSARDLRGNTIYF. CDR3 DNA: TGCAGTGCTAGAGATTTAAGGGGAAACACCATATATTTT.

In regard to this clonotype: A much larger clone differs by one base, so this may be a read error. The rearrangement uses TRBV3-1 and TRBJ2-7; D gene uncertain. The CDR3 is 13 amino acids. Trimming cost V 4 bases and J 7 bases, with 14 bases left between them. Germline lookup yields CDR1 LGHDT and CDR2 YNNKEL (reference sequence). DNA of the CDR3: TGTGCCAGCAGCCGAACGGTCTGGGTAGAGCAGTACTTC. Its translation: CASSRTVWVEQYF.

V gene TRBV12-3 or TRBV12-4 combines with J gene TRBJ2-7; the D gene is possibly TRBD1 (5 bases). Trimming took 5 bases from V and 3 from J, leaving 14 bases between them. This CDR3 spans 14 amino acids. DNA of the CDR3: TGTGCCAGCAGTCGGTCCTGGGGCCACTACGAGCAGTACTTC. This translates into CASSRSWGHYEQYF.

This clonotype was seen many times. The rearrangement links TRBV4-1 to TRBJ1-1; D not resolved. V shed 4 bases and J shed 7 bases, with 16 bases lying between them. The CDR3 contains 14 residues. From germline, CDR1 is MGHRA and CDR2 YSYEKL. The CDR3 sequence is CASSLQTIKDEAFF. CDR3 nucleotide sequence: TGCGCCAGCAGCCTCCAGACGATTAAGGATGAAGCTTTCTTT.

The chain couples TRBV20-1 to TRBJ2-2; 8 bases are shared with TRBD2. This CDR3 comprises 19 residues. CDR1 DFQATT and CDR2 SNEGSKA come from the germline V gene (reference sequence). V lost 2 bases to trimming and J lost 3 bases; unmatched junction nucleotides: 17. The CDR3: CSARPNGGLGGAYTGELFF. The CDR3 DNA reads as TGCAGTGCTAGACCAAACGGGGGTCTCGGGGGGGCTTACACCGGGGAGCTGTTTTTT.

The CDR3 sequence is CSARGAQGDYNEQFF. CDR3 bases: TGCAGTGCTAGAGGGGCACAGGGAGATTACAATGAGCAGTTCTTC. This chain links TRBV20-1 with TRBJ2-1; D might be TRBD1 (6 bases). This CDR3 spans 15 amino acids. V gave up 1 base and J gave up 4 bases, with 14 bases separating them. Germline V gives CDR1 DFQATT, CDR2 SNEGSKA (reference sequence).

This clonotype is classed as medium-sized. This chain joins TRBV4-2 and TRBJ2-3; tentative D call: TRBD1 (5 bases). The CDR3 has 17 residues. Per germline, CDR1 LGHNA and CDR2 YNFKEQ. The ends were cut back, 0 bases at V and 5 bases at J, with 18 bases in the middle. The chain's CDR3 is CASSQDQVRQGLDTQYF. The CDR3 bases are TGTGCCAGCAGCCAAGATCAGGTTAGGCAGGGCTTAGATACGCAGTATTTT.

This chain connects TRBV27 to TRBJ2-1, with D perhaps matching TRBD2 (6 bases). Deletions cut 7 bases from V and 3 bases from J, with 13 bases between. Germline V gene sequence: CDR1 MNHEY, CDR2 SMNVEV (reference sequence). This CDR3 region has 14 residues. The CDR3 DNA reads as TGTGCCAGCACCATAGGAGGGGACTACAATGAGCAGTTCTTC. This encodes CASTIGGDYNEQFF.

This clonotype was counted many times. CDR3 sequence reads: CSAPSRDKETQYF. The CDR3 nucleotides are TGCAGTGCGCCGAGCCGGGACAAAGAGACCCAGTACTTC. J is TRBJ2-5 and V is TRBV20-1; D is possibly TRBD1 (6 bases). Germline V gene sequence: CDR1 DFQATT, CDR2 SNEGSKA (reference sequence). The CDR3 has 13 amino acids. V was clipped by 6 bases and J by 3 bases, with 14 bases between them.

The sample holds a few counts of this clonotype. The rearrangement links TRBV11-2 to TRBJ2-7; TRBD1 agrees at 7 bases. This CDR3 contains 14 residues. Trimming took 1 base from V and 3 from J; bases not matched to a gene: 3. The germline gives CDR1 SGHAT, CDR2 FQNNGV. CDR3 protein: CASSLVQGSYEQYF. The CDR3 bases are TGTGCCAGCAGCTTAGTACAGGGGAGCTACGAGCAGTACTTC.

The chain combines TRBV24-1 with TRBJ2-7, with 7 bases that match TRBD2. The CDR3 length is 15 residues. Germline V lookup: CDR1 KGHDR, CDR2 SFDVKD. V shed 6 bases and J 1 base; nucleotides not matched to a gene: 8. This CDR3 reads CATSLAGVGSYEQYF. The CDR3 DNA follows: TGTGCCACCAGTTTAGCGGGTGTGGGATCCTACGAGCAGTACTTC.

This clonotype turned up a few times. The chain has TRBV11-2 and TRBJ2-7, with D possibly called TRBD1 or TRBD2 (5 bases each). This CDR3 contains 20 residues. Germline assignment: CDR1 SGHAT and CDR2 FQNNGV. The V and J ends lost 6 bases and 4 bases respectively, with 34 bases between them. CDR3: CASSTRRAFTLEADRYEQYF. The CDR3 coding sequence is TGTGCCAGCAGTACACGCAGGGCCTTCACTTTGGAGGCGGATAGGTACGAGCAGTACTTC.

Concerning this clonotype: A read error may be the cause here, since a much bigger clone is one base away. The chain carries TRBV28 and TRBJ1-1, with D unclear. The CDR3 has 11 residues. The V and J ends lost 2 bases and 12 bases respectively, with 10 bases between them. CDR1 MDHEN and CDR2 SYDVKM come from the germline V gene. The DNA for the CDR3 is TGTGCCAGCAGTTTAGGGTTACGACCTTTCTTT. Its protein is CASSLGLRPFF. The full variable domain, completed using reference TRBV28 and TRBJ1-1, is DVKVTQSSRYLVKRTGEKVFLECVQDMDHENMFWYRQDPGLGLRLIYFSYDVKMKEKGDIPEGYSVSREKKERFSLILESASTNQTSMYLCASSLGLRPFFGQGTRLTVV.

This clonotype was seen more than once but under ten times. The chain recombines TRBV6-1 with TRBJ2-1, with a weak D call TRBD1 (5 bases). Germline V gives CDR1 MNHNS, CDR2 SASEGT. Trimming left V 6 bases short and J 3 bases short, with 18 bases between. The CDR3 extends over 16 amino acids. The CDR3 protein is CASSSQGVAIYNEQFF. The DNA of the CDR3 is TGTGCCAGCAGCTCCCAAGGGGTCGCCATCTACAATGAGCAGTTCTTC.

This clonotype has at least ten counts. The genes are TRBV6-5 and TRBJ2-2; D is ambiguous. The CDR3 totals 14 residues. In germline, CDR1 is MNHEY, CDR2 SVGAGI. V was pared by 7 bases and J by 0 bases, with 9 bases between. This CDR3 is CASISFTNTGELFF. The CDR3 coding sequence is TGTGCCAGCATTTCTTTTACGAACACCGGGGAGCTGTTTTTT.

In this sample, this clonotype turned up a few times. This chain links TRBV28 with TRBJ2-7, with D hard to call. Germline V gene data show CDR1 as MDHEN and CDR2 as SYDVKM. V lost 4 bases and J lost 4, with 5 bases in between. The CDR3 totals 11 residues. In nucleotides, the CDR3 is TGTGCCAGCAGTTGGGGATACGAGCAGTACGTC. Its translation: CASSWGYEQYV.

This CDR3 reads CASSPPGQGYYEQYF. The DNA of the CDR3 is TGCGCCAGCAGCCCGCCGGGACAGGGGTATTACGAGCAGTACTTC. The chain couples TRBV4-1 to TRBJ2-7, with 10 nucleotides matching TRBD1. This CDR3 region has 15 residues. J lost 4 bases, V lost 4 bases, and 7 bases had no gene match. Per germline, CDR1 MGHRA and CDR2 YSYEKL.

In this sample, this clonotype turned up many times. This rearrangement joins TRBV12-3 or TRBV12-4 to TRBJ1-1, with D perhaps TRBD1 (6 bases). The CDR3 runs 13 residues. Trimming left V 1 base short and J 3 bases short, with 6 bases between. This CDR3 is CASSLEGDTEAFF. The CDR3 DNA follows: TGTGCCAGCAGTTTAGAGGGGGACACTGAAGCTTTCTTT.

This clonotype was picked up a small number of times. The chain couples TRBV27 to TRBJ2-1; the match to TRBD2 covers 12 bases. Trimming at V came to 8 bases and at J to 10 bases, leaving 12 bases not matched to a gene. Per the germline V gene, CDR1 is MNHEY and CDR2 is SMNVEV (reference sequence). This CDR3 comprises 15 residues. Written as DNA, the CDR3 is TGTGCCAGCGGTATGGCTAGCGGGAGGGCAGGCGAGCAGTTCTTC. Amino acid sequence: CASGMASGRAGEQFF.

The chain couples TRBV6-5 to TRBJ2-1; D perhaps matches TRBD1 (6 bases). CDR1 and CDR2 from the germline V gene are MNHEY and SVGAGI. CDR3 size: 15 residues. The V gene lost 0 bases and the J gene lost 4 bases, with 10 bases spanning the gap. The CDR3 DNA is TGTGCCAGCAGTTACTCCCGGACAGCGTACAATGAGCAGTTCTTC. Translation: CASSYSRTAYNEQFF.

This clonotype turned up a few times. The chain combines TRBV20-1 with TRBJ2-2; D ambiguous. CDR3 length: 13 amino acids. In germline, CDR1 is DFQATT, CDR2 SNEGSKA (reference sequence). The V end was cut by 0 bases, the J end by 6 bases, with 8 bases between. The CDR3 coding sequence is TGCAGTGCTAGAGATGTGGTGTCCGGGGAGCTGTTTTTT. Translating it yields CSARDVVSGELFF.